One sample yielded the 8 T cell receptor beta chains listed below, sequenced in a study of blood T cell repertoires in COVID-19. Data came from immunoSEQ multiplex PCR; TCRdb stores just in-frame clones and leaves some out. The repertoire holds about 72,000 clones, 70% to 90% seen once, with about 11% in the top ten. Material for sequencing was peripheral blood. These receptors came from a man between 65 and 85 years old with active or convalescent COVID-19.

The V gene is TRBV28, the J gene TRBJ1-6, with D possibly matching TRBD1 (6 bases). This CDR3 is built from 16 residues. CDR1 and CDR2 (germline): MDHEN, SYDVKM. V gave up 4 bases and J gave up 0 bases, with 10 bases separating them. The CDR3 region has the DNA TGTGCCAGCAGTTCCGGACAGCGCTCCTATAATTCACCCCTCCACTTT. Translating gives CASSSGQRSYNSPLHF.

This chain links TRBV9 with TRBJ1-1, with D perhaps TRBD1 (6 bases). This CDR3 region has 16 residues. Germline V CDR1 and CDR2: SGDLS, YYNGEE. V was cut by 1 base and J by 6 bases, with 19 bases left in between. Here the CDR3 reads CASSVSGRGMTAEAFF. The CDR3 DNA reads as TGTGCCAGCAGCGTATCGGGCAGGGGAATGACCGCTGAAGCTTTCTTT. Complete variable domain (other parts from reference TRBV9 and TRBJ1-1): DSGVTQTPKHLITATGQRVTLRCSPRSGDLSVYWYQQSLDQGLQFLIQYYNGEERAKGNILERFSAQQFPDLHSELNLSSLELGDSALYFCASSVSGRGMTAEAFFGQGTRLTVV.

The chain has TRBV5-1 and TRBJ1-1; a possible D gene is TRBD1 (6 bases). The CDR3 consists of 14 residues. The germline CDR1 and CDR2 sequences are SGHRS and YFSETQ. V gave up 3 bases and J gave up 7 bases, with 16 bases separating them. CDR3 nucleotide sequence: TGCGCCAGCAGCTGGACTCAGGGGTTGGGTGAAGCTTTCTTT. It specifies CASSWTQGLGEAFF.

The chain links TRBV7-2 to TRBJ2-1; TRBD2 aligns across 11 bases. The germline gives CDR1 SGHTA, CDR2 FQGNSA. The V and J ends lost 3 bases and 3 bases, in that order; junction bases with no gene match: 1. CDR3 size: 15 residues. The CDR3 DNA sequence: TGTGCCAGCAGCTTGGGACTAGCGGTCTACAATGAGCAGTTCTTC. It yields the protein CASSLGLAVYNEQFF.

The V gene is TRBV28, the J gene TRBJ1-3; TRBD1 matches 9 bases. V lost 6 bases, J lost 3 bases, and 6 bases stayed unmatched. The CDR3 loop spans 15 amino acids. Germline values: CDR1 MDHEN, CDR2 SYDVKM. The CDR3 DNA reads TGTGCCAGCAGGTTACAGGGGGCGGGTGGAAACACCATATATTTT. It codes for CASRLQGAGGNTIYF.

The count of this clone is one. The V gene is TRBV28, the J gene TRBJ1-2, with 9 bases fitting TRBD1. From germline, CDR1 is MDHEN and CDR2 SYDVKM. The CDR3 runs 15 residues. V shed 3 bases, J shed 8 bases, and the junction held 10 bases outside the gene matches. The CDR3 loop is CASSFFGDRAPGYTF. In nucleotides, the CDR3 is TGTGCCAGCAGTTTCTTCGGGGACAGGGCCCCAGGCTACACCTTC.

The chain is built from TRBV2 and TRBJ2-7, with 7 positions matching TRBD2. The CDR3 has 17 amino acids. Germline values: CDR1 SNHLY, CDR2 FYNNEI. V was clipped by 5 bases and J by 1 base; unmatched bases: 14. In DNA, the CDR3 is TGTGCCAGCAGTAAAGACAGCCCCGGGACTACTTCCTACGAGCAGTACTTC. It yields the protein CASSKDSPGTTSYEQYF.

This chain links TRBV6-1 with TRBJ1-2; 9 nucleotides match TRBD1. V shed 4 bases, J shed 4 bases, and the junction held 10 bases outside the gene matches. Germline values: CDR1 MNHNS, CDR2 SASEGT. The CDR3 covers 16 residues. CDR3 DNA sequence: TGTGCCAGCAGTGCAACGCGGGGACAGGGTGTCTATGGCTACACCTTC. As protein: CASSATRGQGVYGYTF.